This TCR beta chain was captured by sequencing in a study of T cells in Graves' hyperthyroidism and ophthalmopathy. The source material, RNA transcripts, was used to amplify TCR beta CDR3 regions. The TCR CDR3 first-round RT-PCR relied on the HTBI primer set. TCRdb called the multiplex PCR reads again in MiXCR, with one record for every CDR3 protein. The table lists roughly 420,000 distinct CDR3 sequences, about a sixth of them singletons. Germline assignment: CDR1 GTSNPN and CDR2 SVGIG (reference sequence). This CDR3 has 13 amino acids. V dropped 0 bases and J dropped 7 bases, with 12 bases sitting between them. This clonotype has ten or more counts.

The receptor was derived from a woman aged 18-29 years with Graves' hyperthyroidism. The chain is built from TRBV30 and TRBJ1-1; D is possibly TRBD1 (5 bases). The specimen sequenced was blood. CDR3 in amino acids: CAWSVGVGGEAFF. CDR3 in DNA: TGTGCCTGGAGTGTAGGGGTAGGCGGTGAAGCTTTCTTT.